These 17 T cell receptor beta chains were all obtained from the same sample, sequenced in a study of tumor and adjacent non-tumor tissue in lung cancer. The library came from three nested PCR rounds adapted from ARM-PCR protocols. Each CDR3 protein gets one entry after TCRdb re-called the multiplex PCR reads with MiXCR. The sample lists 100,000 to 120,000 distinct CDR3 sequences; approximately 80% were seen once. No cell sorting was done before RNA was extracted from the tissue. Sequences were obtained from lung tumor tissue. The receptors were sampled from a man between 65 and 80 years old with non-small cell lung cancer.

Concerning this clonotype: The conserved final phenylalanine or tryptophan is absent from the CDR3, which likely points to a read error. The V and J genes are TRBV4-3 and TRBJ2-1; the match to TRBD2 covers 7 bases. The CDR3 loop spans 15 amino acids. CDR1 is LGHNA, CDR2 YSLEER, per germline. V was pared by 1 base and J by 10 bases, with 10 bases of the junction left unmatched. CDR3 sequence (DNA): TGCGCCAGCAGCCAAGCCCCTAGCGGAGGAGGGGAGCAGTTCTTA. Translating gives CASSQAPSGGGEQFL.

A remark on this clonotype: This clone may be a read error of a much larger clone one base away. The V call is TRBV29-1, the J call TRBJ2-7; TRBD2 matches 12 bases. Germline CDR1 is SQVTM and CDR2 is ANQGSEA. The CDR3 extends over 12 amino acids. The CDR3 spells CSARTSGIVFFF. CDR3 nucleotides: TGCAGCGCTAGGACTAGCGGGATAGTTTTTTTTTTC.

As concerns this clonotype: A read error may produce the germline difference seen at one junction end. The chain links TRBV20-1 to TRBJ1-2; no clear D gene. The CDR3 totals 10 residues. CDR1 and CDR2 (germline): DFQATT, SNEGSKA (reference sequence). The CDR3 bases are TGCAGTGCTAAAGGAGGTTGCTGCACTTTC. It translates to CSAKGGCCTF.

With respect to this clonotype: One end of the junction is discordant with germline, which a read error may explain. The V gene is TRBV6-5, the J gene TRBJ2-1; D perhaps matches TRBD1 (6 bases). This CDR3 has 16 amino acids. Germline values: CDR1 MNHEY, CDR2 SVGAGI. CDR3 nucleotide sequence: TGTGCCAGCAGTTACGGTGCAGGGGATTACTACGATGAGCAGTTCTTC. Amino acid sequence: CASSYGAGDYYDEQFF.

This clonotype has just a few counts. Just one base apart from a much larger clone, this may be a read error. The V gene is TRBV28, the J gene TRBJ2-7; D unclear. The CDR3 length is 12 residues. CDR1 and CDR2 (germline): MDHEN, SYDVKM. CDR3 in amino acids: CASSLRRYGQYF. The CDR3 DNA is TGTGCCAGCAGCCTCCGTCGGTACGGGCAGTACTTC.

As for this clonotype: Its ends do not fully match the called genes, so a read error is possible. V and J are TRBV4-2 and TRBJ1-5, with unresolved D. From germline, CDR1 is LGHNA and CDR2 YNFKEQ. There are 15 residues in the CDR3. As DNA, the CDR3 is TGTCCCAGCGGCCGTGACACTCATAGCAATCAGCCCCAGCATTTT. It specifies CPSGRDTHSNQPQHF.

Worth noting for this clonotype: The CDR3 does not end in the conserved phenylalanine or tryptophan, so this is likely a read error. This chain connects TRBV12-3 or TRBV12-4 to TRBJ1-2; 7 bases match TRBD1. V dropped 3 bases and J dropped 4; count of bases not matched to a gene: 8. CDR3 length equals 15 residues. The CDR3 here is CASSLLTGYGYGYTL. The CDR3 region has the DNA TGTGCCAGCAGTTTGTTGACAGGGTATGGCTATGGCTACACCTTA.

This sequence joins TRBV11-3 and TRBJ2-1, with TRBD2 matching 9 bases. J was trimmed by 4 bases and V by 5 bases; bases with no gene match: 12. There are 17 residues in the CDR3. Per the germline V gene, CDR1 is SGHNT and CDR2 is YENEEA. The CDR3 reads CASSLLGTSWSYNEQFF. In DNA form, the CDR3 reads TGTGCCAGCAGCCTCCTAGGGACTAGCTGGAGTTACAATGAGCAGTTCTTC.

Comment on this clonotype: At one end, the junction sequence differs from germline, possibly due to a read error. J is TRBJ2-3 and V is TRBV11-2, with D perhaps matching TRBD1 (5 bases). This CDR3 region has 16 residues. CDR1 is SGHAT, CDR2 FQNNGV, per germline. The CDR3 DNA follows: TGTGCCTGTAGCTTAACTCAGGGTGGAAGCAGAGATACGCAATATTTT. Encoded protein: CACSLTQGGSRDTQYF.

Regarding this clonotype: This may be a read error: a much more frequent sequence differs by one nucleotide. The genes are TRBV5-1 and TRBJ1-2; D perhaps matches TRBD1 (5 bases). Germline lookup yields CDR1 SGHRS and CDR2 YFSETQ. The CDR3 totals 16 residues. The V end was cut by 4 bases, the J end by 9 bases, with 25 bases between. The CDR3 reads CASSEGLSPLTGCYTF. As DNA, the CDR3 is TGCGCCAGCAGCGAGGGACTTAGCCCCCTTACGGGCTGCTACACCTTC.

The CDR3 loop reads CASSCDRTSYEQYF. As DNA, the CDR3 is TGTGCCAGCAGTTGCGACAGGACATCATACGAGCAGTACTTC. The rearrangement uses TRBV6-6 and TRBJ2-7; possibly TRBD1 for D (6 bases). The germline CDR1 and CDR2 sequences are MNHNY and SVGAGI (reference sequence). CDR3 length: 14 residues. The germline V and J ends were trimmed by 4 bases and 4 bases, with 14 bases remaining between them.

Notes on this clonotype: Germline and junction disagree at one end, which may indicate a read error. The genes are TRBV10-2 and TRBJ2-1; D tentatively reads TRBD1 or TRBD2 (5 bases each). Germline CDR1 is WSHSY and CDR2 is SAAADI. The CDR3 loop spans 15 amino acids. For the CDR3, the DNA is TGCACCAGCAGGTCTCCGGGACCCTATTCTCATGAGCAGTTCTTC. Translated, it gives CTSRSPGPYSHEQFF.

This clonotype was seen more than once but under ten times. One end of the junction fails to match germline, which may point to a read error. The J gene is TRBJ1-2, the V gene TRBV29-1; no definite D call. Per germline, CDR1 SQVTM and CDR2 ANQGSEA. The CDR3 is 16 residues long. The CDR3 DNA is TGCAGCGTTGCCCCCTATCAATCCTCGGGAGAAGGTGGCTACGCCTTC. Its translation: CSVAPYQSSGEGGYAF.

The chain recombines TRBV28 with TRBJ2-1; D could derive from TRBD1 or TRBD2 (5 bases each). Trimming took off 3 bases at V and 9 bases at J, with 18 bases between the two ends. In germline, CDR1 is MDHEN, CDR2 SYDVKM. CDR3 length: 15 amino acids. The CDR3 sequence: CASSFKWGIGGEQFF. Written as DNA, the CDR3 is TGTGCCAGCAGTTTCAAATGGGGGATTGGTGGTGAGCAGTTCTTC.

In this sample, this clonotype turned up a few times. The junction differs from germline at one of its ends, possibly a read error. The chain employs TRBV5-1 and TRBJ2-7, with 8 bases that match TRBD2. The CDR3 runs to 15 residues. Per germline, CDR1 SGHRS and CDR2 YFSETQ. Here the CDR3 reads CASCLQGAGVDEQYF. CDR3 nucleotide sequence: TGCGCCAGCTGCTTGCAGGGAGCGGGAGTCGACGAGCAGTACTTC.

On this clonotype itself: The junction does not match germline at one end; this may be a read error. V usage is TRBV11-2 and J usage is TRBJ2-3; D is unclear. Germline assignment: CDR1 SGHAT and CDR2 FQNNGV. CDR3 length equals 15 residues. The CDR3 spells CVSSLGPGEADMQYF. CDR3 in DNA: TGTGTCAGCAGCTTAGGGCCCGGCGAGGCAGATATGCAGTATTTT.

Comment on this clonotype: The CDR3 ends on some other residue instead of the conserved phenylalanine or tryptophan, so this is likely a read error. The rearrangement uses TRBV6-2 or TRBV6-3 and TRBJ1-2; D is uncertain. This CDR3 comprises 11 residues. Germline CDR1 MNHEY, CDR2 SVGEGT. V lost 4 bases, J lost 6 bases, and 6 bases lay in between. The chain's CDR3 is CASSFSNGYTL. The CDR3 DNA reads as TGTGCCAGCAGTTTCAGTAATGGCTACACCTTA.